This T cell receptor (beta chain) emerged from a study of cytomegalovirus exposure and HLA in healthy donors. The overall study: Previous work identified 120 million or so unique TCR beta sequences from approximately 190 million T cells. Overall study findings and caveats: A reported reduction in N-insertions relative to the approximately 670-donor mean was seen in an Asian-associated ancestry cluster in a later analysis. Presence/absence comparisons presumed near-even sequencing depth among donors.

Germline lookup yields CDR1 MGHDK and CDR2 SYGVNS. V was pared by 3 bases and J by 2 bases, with 10 bases between. CDR3 length: 15 amino acids. The primer mix had 60 Vbeta and 13 Jbeta primers. Some clones are missing from TCRdb's copy, which holds only in-frame ones; the method was immunoSEQ multiplex PCR. Found here are under 200,000 clones; the top ten clones hold 6.5%. Comments on this clone: Its matching antigen is unknown.

The gene calls are TRBV25-1 and TRBJ1-4; perhaps TRBD1 as D (5 bases). The specimen was PBMCs. This sequence originates from a man aged 30-40 years in good health and CMV-seronegative. The CDR3 sequence is CASSDSGFTNEKLFF. In DNA, the CDR3 is TGTGCCAGCAGTGATTCAGGGTTCACTAATGAAAAACTGTTTTTT.